Each of the 23 T cell receptor beta chains below was sequenced from the same sample in a study of blood T cell repertoires in COVID-19. Profiled with immunoSEQ multiplex PCR; TCRdb holds only in-frame clones, not every one. Among 150,000 to 200,000 clones, 82% were seen once, and the ten largest hold almost 8.5%. Sequenced: peripheral blood. These receptors were taken from a woman in her seventies with acute or convalescent COVID-19.

This clone has a single count. The chain couples TRBV7-2 to TRBJ2-1; no clear D gene. Germline loops: CDR1 SGHTA, CDR2 FQGNSA. The CDR3 extends over 14 amino acids. V was pared by 0 bases and J by 8 bases, with 11 bases between. The CDR3 loop reads CASSLARQIYEQFF. In DNA form, the CDR3 reads TGTGCCAGCAGCTTAGCCAGGCAAATCTATGAGCAGTTCTTC.

The rearrangement joins TRBV10-2 to TRBJ2-3; D unresolved. The V end lost 7 bases, the J end lost 1 base, and 3 bases lay between the germline ends. Germline CDR1 and CDR2: WSHSY and SAAADI. The CDR3 consists of 11 residues. Here the CDR3 reads CASTGTDTQYF. The CDR3 nucleotides read TGCGCCAGCACGGGCACAGATACGCAGTATTTT.

Only a few counts were recorded for this clone. The rearrangement links TRBV19 to TRBJ2-1, with D tentatively TRBD2 (5 bases). This CDR3 is 14 amino acids long. CDR1 and CDR2 (germline): LNHDA, SQIVND (reference sequence). V lost 7 bases and J 7 bases, leaving 17 bases between the germline ends. In DNA, the CDR3 is TGTGCCAGTAATTCCCCGGGGTTATCGAATGAGCAGTTCTTC. Protein product: CASNSPGLSNEQFF.

The chain's CDR3 is CASSPTGTAQFF. As DNA, the CDR3 is TGTGCCAGCAGCCCCACCGGGACTGCACAGTTCTTC. V gene TRBV6-2 or TRBV6-3 combines with J gene TRBJ2-1, with a tentative D call TRBD2 (6 bases). The CDR3 is 12 residues long. V lost 6 bases and J lost 13, with 16 bases in between. The germline CDR1 and CDR2 sequences are MNHEY and SVGEGT.

The J gene is TRBJ1-1, the V gene TRBV19, with D possibly matching TRBD1 (5 bases). The germline gives CDR1 LNHDA, CDR2 SQIVND (reference sequence). CDR3 length: 14 residues. Trimming cost V 5 bases and J 8 bases, with 18 bases left between them. CDR3 sequence reads: CASSVPGLRGEAFF. CDR3 DNA sequence: TGTGCCAGTAGTGTCCCGGGACTGAGGGGAGAAGCTTTCTTT. The entire variable domain, with the rest obtained from reference TRBV19 and TRBJ1-1, is as follows: DGGITQSPKYLFRKEGQNVTLSCEQNLNHDAMYWYRQDPGQGLRLIYYSQIVNDFQKGDIAEGYSVSREKKESFPLTVTSAQKNPTAFYLCASSVPGLRGEAFFGQGTRLTVV.

In its sample, this clone was seen a few times. The genes are TRBV6-1 and TRBJ1-5, with TRBD1 identical over 8 bases. The CDR3 spans 15 residues. Germline values: CDR1 MNHNS, CDR2 SASEGT. Unmatched junction bases numbered 2, after V lost 0 bases and J lost 4 bases. This CDR3 reads CASSEARTGNQPQHF. CDR3 sequence (DNA): TGTGCCAGCAGTGAAGCTAGGACAGGGAATCAGCCCCAGCATTTT.

The chain combines TRBV9 with TRBJ1-1; maybe TRBD1 (5 bases). Trimming cost V 3 bases and J 5 bases, with 20 bases left between them. Germline V CDR1 and CDR2: SGDLS, YYNGEE. The CDR3 is 16 residues long. As DNA, the CDR3 is TGTGCCAGCAGCGCCGGGGACTTCGATTTCGGGACTGAAGCTTTCTTT. It translates to CASSAGDFDFGTEAFF.

The chain recombines TRBV10-1 with TRBJ1-3; D ambiguous. Germline V CDR1 and CDR2: WNHNN, SYGVQD (reference sequence). This CDR3 comprises 16 residues. Trimming removed 8 bases from V and 4 bases from J, with 21 bases in between. For the CDR3, the DNA is TGCGCCAGCCGTTACATATTTAGGACTGAAGGAAACACCATATATTTT. The encoded protein is CASRYIFRTEGNTIYF.

The chain carries TRBV18 and TRBJ2-3, with a tentative D call TRBD1 (7 bases). Trimming took off 5 bases at V and 0 bases at J, with 15 bases between the two ends. The CDR3 runs to 16 residues. From germline, CDR1 is KGHSH and CDR2 LQKENI. The CDR3 region is CASSAGTDPSTDTQYF. The CDR3 region has the DNA TGTGCCAGCTCAGCGGGGACAGACCCTAGCACAGATACGCAGTATTTT.

The chain recombines TRBV21-1 with TRBJ2-7; the tabulated D call, TRBD1, remains unverified against the DNA. TRBV21-1 is termed a pseudogene. The length of the CDR3 is 16 residues. This CDR3 reads CASSKENKTGGYEQYF. The DNA for the CDR3 is TGTGCCAGCAGCAAAGAAAATAAGACAGGGGGCTACGAGCAGTACTTC.

V and J are TRBV5-1 and TRBJ1-1; 7 bases are shared with TRBD1. This CDR3 is built from 14 residues. Germline CDR1 and CDR2: SGHRS and YFSETQ. The V and J ends lost 9 bases and 0 bases, in that order; junction bases with no gene match: 8. The DNA of the CDR3 is TGCGCCACCCGAGCGACAGGGATGAACACTGAAGCTTTCTTT. Protein product: CATRATGMNTEAFF. The whole variable domain, remainder taken from reference TRBV5-1 and TRBJ1-1, is KAGVTQTPRYLIKTRGQQVTLSCSPISGHRSVSWYQQTPGQGLQFLFEYFSETQRNKGNFPGRFSGRQFSNSRSEMNVSTLELGDSALYLCATRATGMNTEAFFGQGTRLTVV.

The V gene is TRBV5-5, the J gene TRBJ2-7; 9 nucleotides match TRBD1. V shed 3 bases, J shed 7 bases, and the junction held 11 bases outside the gene matches. The CDR3 spans 15 residues. Germline assignment: CDR1 SGHKS and CDR2 YYEKEE (reference sequence). The CDR3 DNA follows: TGTGCCAGCAGCTCGCGACAGGGGGGAGGTTGGGAGCAGTACTTC. It specifies CASSSRQGGGWEQYF.

This clone was counted only a few times. V usage is TRBV5-1 and J usage is TRBJ1-1, with D perhaps matching TRBD1 (6 bases). The germline CDR1 and CDR2 sequences are SGHRS and YFSETQ. CDR3 length equals 15 residues. Between the trimmed V and J ends, which lost 4 bases and 1 base, there was a span of 14 bases. CDR3 loop: CASSASGGRNTEAFF. The CDR3 DNA reads TGCGCCAGCAGCGCTAGCGGGGGGCGGAACACTGAAGCTTTCTTT.

The rearrangement links TRBV11-2 to TRBJ2-7, with TRBD1 identical over 8 bases. CDR3 length: 13 residues. Germline CDR1 SGHAT, CDR2 FQNNGV. With V trimmed by 6 bases and J by 3 bases, 4 bases remained unmatched. CDR3: CASSQDRGYEQYF. The CDR3 DNA reads TGTGCCAGCAGTCAAGACAGGGGCTACGAGCAGTACTTC.

The chain is built from TRBV5-5 and TRBJ2-2; 7 bases agree with TRBD1. The V gene's germline CDR1 is SGHKS and CDR2 YYEKEE (reference sequence). V trimming: 2 bases; J trimming: 4 bases; junction bases outside the gene matches: 8. The CDR3 sequence is 16 residues long. For the CDR3, the DNA is TGTGCCAGCAGCTTTAACAGGGGAGTGTCCACCGGGGAGCTGTTTTTT. This sequence encodes CASSFNRGVSTGELFF.

This sequence joins TRBV19 and TRBJ2-2, with TRBD2 as a possible D gene (5 bases). CDR3 size: 14 residues. The V and J ends lost 8 bases and 5 bases respectively, with 15 bases between them. Germline-derived CDR1 and CDR2 are LNHDA and SQIVND (reference sequence). The CDR3 DNA reads TGTGCCAGTGGGTTTCCGTCGGGAACCGGGGAGCTGTTTTTT. This gives the protein CASGFPSGTGELFF.

The chain joins TRBV18 to TRBJ1-4, with 10 positions matching TRBD1. With V trimmed by 1 base and J by 4 bases, 6 bases remained unmatched. Germline CDR1 is KGHSH and CDR2 is LQKENI. This CDR3 contains 17 residues. CDR3 loop: CASSPQIRDRGNEKLFF. The CDR3 DNA sequence: TGTGCCAGCTCACCACAGATTCGGGACAGGGGTAATGAAAAACTGTTTTTT.

In its sample, this clone was seen once. V usage is TRBV28 and J usage is TRBJ1-3, with D possibly matching TRBD1 (6 bases). The CDR3 length is 17 residues. Germline V lookup: CDR1 MDHEN, CDR2 SYDVKM. Trimming shortened V by 6 bases and J by 2 bases, and 20 bases separated the two germline ends. Written as DNA, the CDR3 is TGTGCCAGCAGCTACCGGCGGGGGACATCTCCTGGAAACACCATATATTTT. It is translated as CASSYRRGTSPGNTIYF. Based on the CDR3 plus reference TRBV28 and TRBJ1-3, the full variable domain is DVKVTQSSRYLVKRTGEKVFLECVQDMDHENMFWYRQDPGLGLRLIYFSYDVKMKEKGDIPEGYSVSREKKERFSLILESASTNQTSMYLCASSYRRGTSPGNTIYFGEGSWLTVV.

This chain links TRBV7-3 with TRBJ1-6; D perhaps matches TRBD1 (5 bases). The V and J ends lost 3 bases and 9 bases respectively, with 15 bases between them. The CDR3 extends over 15 amino acids. Germline CDR1 reads SGHTA; CDR2 reads FQGTGA. CDR3 amino acids: CASSLSRDGGSPLHF. CDR3 DNA sequence: TGTGCCAGCAGCTTGTCCCGGGACGGGGGTTCACCCCTCCACTTT.

The chain recombines TRBV14 with TRBJ2-2; no clear D. Trimming cost V 1 base and J 3 bases, with 12 bases left between them. The CDR3 consists of 16 residues. Germline CDR1 is SGHDN and CDR2 is FVKESK. The CDR3 region has the DNA TGTGCCAGCAGCCAAGGGCTAGACCTTTACACCGGGGAGCTGTTTTTT. Its protein product is CASSQGLDLYTGELFF.

The sample holds a few counts of this clone. The gene calls are TRBV9 and TRBJ1-5, with TRBD1 identical over 7 bases. Per the germline V gene, CDR1 is SGDLS and CDR2 is YYNGEE. The CDR3 contains 15 residues. The V gene end was trimmed by 1 base and the J gene end by 2 bases; junction bases not matched to a gene: 3. The DNA for the CDR3 is TGTGCCAGCAGCGTATCAACAGGGGGCAATCAGCCCCAGCATTTT. This gives the protein CASSVSTGGNQPQHF.

This clone was found a few times. The chain combines TRBV28 with TRBJ1-4; the D is unclear. This CDR3 is 16 amino acids long. Trimming shortened V by 6 bases and J by 0 bases, and 14 bases separated the two germline ends. Germline V gene data show CDR1 as MDHEN and CDR2 as SYDVKM. The CDR3 sequence is CASSSTEPTTNEKLFF. The CDR3 DNA is TGTGCCAGCAGCAGTACAGAACCTACAACTAATGAAAAACTGTTTTTT.

V is TRBV4-3 and J is TRBJ1-4; D may be TRBD1 (6 bases). The germline gives CDR1 LGHNA, CDR2 YSLEER. This CDR3 is 16 amino acids long. Trimming pared 1 base from V and 6 bases from J, leaving 15 bases between. CDR3 loop: CASSQALVAGDEKLFF. The CDR3 DNA reads as TGCGCCAGCAGCCAAGCCCTCGTGGCAGGGGATGAAAAACTGTTTTTT.